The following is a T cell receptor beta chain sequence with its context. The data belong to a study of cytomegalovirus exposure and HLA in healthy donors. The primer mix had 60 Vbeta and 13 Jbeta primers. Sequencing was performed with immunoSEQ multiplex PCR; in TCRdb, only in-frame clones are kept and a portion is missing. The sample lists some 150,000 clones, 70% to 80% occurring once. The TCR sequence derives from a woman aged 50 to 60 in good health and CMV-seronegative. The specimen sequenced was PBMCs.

CDR3 amino acids: CASSSTPEGSYEQYF. The CDR3 coding sequence is TGTGCCAGCAGCTCCACCCCGGAGGGGTCCTACGAGCAGTACTTC. This rearrangement joins TRBV7-3 to TRBJ2-7; weak D call: TRBD2 (6 bases). The CDR3 is made up of 15 amino acids. Between the trimmed V and J ends, which lost 4 bases and 1 base, there was a span of 14 bases. Looked up from germline, CDR1 is SGHTA and CDR2 is FQGTGA.